This T cell receptor (beta chain) was identified during a study of blood T cell repertoires in COVID-19. The germline CDR1 and CDR2 sequences are SGHTA and FQGTGA. V was clipped by 0 bases and J by 5 bases, with 11 bases between them. The CDR3 has 15 amino acids. Using immunoSEQ multiplex PCR, the repertoire was profiled, and TCRdb retains in-frame clones only, with some absent. The sample consists of about 220,000 clones, about 80% of them appearing once. This clonotype was sampled from a woman aged 40 to 55 with acute COVID-19. The specimen sequenced was PBMCs or T cells enriched from blood (not recorded which). This chain uses TRBV7-3 with TRBJ2-1, with D possibly matching TRBD1 (5 bases). CDR3 sequence reads: CASSLTRDRNNEQFF. CDR3 nucleotide sequence: TGTGCCAGCAGCTTAACCCGAGACAGAAACAATGAGCAGTTCTTC.